Each of the 23 T cell receptor beta chains below was sequenced from the same sample in a study of T cell changes during pregnancy in multiple sclerosis. The repertoire was sequenced with immunoSEQ multiplex PCR; TCRdb's copy has only in-frame clones and lacks some. Here the sample spans some 94,000 clones, around 93% being singletons. The sample here was peripheral blood, taken in the first trimester of pregnancy. Receptors originate from a female donor in good health, enrolled as a control in a pregnancy study.

The V gene is TRBV5-4, the J gene TRBJ1-3; no definite D call. Germline V CDR1 and CDR2: SGHNT, YYREEE (reference sequence). V lost 0 bases and J 0 bases, leaving 4 bases between the germline ends. The CDR3 has 14 amino acids. The CDR3 DNA follows: TGTGCCAGCAGCTTGGAGAGCTCTGGAAACACCATATATTTT. Translation gives CASSLESSGNTIYF.

The chain joins TRBV7-3 to TRBJ2-1, with a weak D call TRBD2 (5 bases). Trimming pared 5 bases from V and 8 bases from J, leaving 16 bases between. Per the germline V gene, CDR1 is SGHTA and CDR2 is FQGTGA. The CDR3 consists of 14 residues. The CDR3 coding sequence is TGTGCCAGCAGCCCGAGGAGGACCAACCATGAGCAGTTCTTC. This sequence encodes CASSPRRTNHEQFF.

This chain connects TRBV6-1 to TRBJ2-7; D is perhaps TRBD2 (5 bases). The CDR3 is 12 amino acids. Germline V gene data show CDR1 as MNHNS and CDR2 as SASEGT. The germline V and J ends were trimmed by 5 bases and 5 bases, with 10 bases remaining between them. The CDR3 bases are TGTGCCAGCAGTTCGACGAGGGACGAGCAGTACTTC. Protein product: CASSSTRDEQYF.

The V and J genes are TRBV28 and TRBJ1-2, with 8 bases matching TRBD1. The J segment lost 8 bases and the V segment lost 6 bases, leaving 11 bases of the junction unmatched. Germline assignment: CDR1 MDHEN and CDR2 SYDVKM. The CDR3 totals 14 residues. The CDR3 DNA reads as TGTGCCAGCAGCCAACCCGGGACAGGAAAAGGCTACACCTTC. Its protein is CASSQPGTGKGYTF.

The chain uses TRBV5-5 and TRBJ2-7; the match to TRBD1 covers 7 bases. CDR1 and CDR2 from the germline V gene are SGHKS and YYEKEE (reference sequence). Trimming cost V 4 bases and J 5 bases; bases outside gene matches: 6. This CDR3 region has 13 residues. Here the CDR3 reads CASSTTTGHEQYF. The CDR3 nucleotides read TGTGCCAGCAGCACTACGACAGGGCACGAGCAGTACTTC.

This chain uses TRBV11-2 with TRBJ1-1; possible D gene TRBD1, 5 bases. The germline V gene has CDR1 SGHAT and CDR2 FQNNGV. There are 17 residues in the CDR3. V lost 4 bases and J lost 4, with 22 bases in between. CDR3 nucleotides: TGTGCCAGCAGCTCCGCGTTAGGGGCCAAAAGGGTCACTGAAGCTTTCTTT. Amino acids: CASSSALGAKRVTEAFF.

The chain couples TRBV4-2 to TRBJ2-5; 7 positions agree with TRBD2. Trimming took 1 base from V and 3 from J; bases not matched to a gene: 2. Germline V CDR1 and CDR2: LGHNA, YNFKEQ. CDR3 length: 14 amino acids. The chain's CDR3 is CASSQAGGEETQYF. The CDR3 bases are TGTGCCAGCAGCCAAGCGGGGGGAGAAGAGACCCAGTACTTC.

A single count supports this clone. The rearrangement joins TRBV7-2 to TRBJ1-1; possible D gene TRBD1, 5 bases. The V end was cut by 5 bases, the J end by 4 bases, with 11 bases between. Germline V CDR1 and CDR2: SGHTA, FQGNSA. CDR3 size: 13 residues. CDR3 sequence: CASSLQEGTEAFF. The DNA for the CDR3 is TGTGCCAGCAGCCTACAGGAGGGCACTGAAGCTTTCTTT. Variable domain in full (rest from reference TRBV7-2 and TRBJ1-1): GAGVSQSPSNKVTEKGKDVELRCDPISGHTALYWYRQSLGQGLEFLIYFQGNSAPDKSGLPSDRFSAERTGGSVSTLTIQRTQQEDSAVYLCASSLQEGTEAFFGQGTRLTVV.

This clone has only one observation. The CDR3 loop reads CASSLAPKFKKGAEAQGVREAFF. The CDR3 nucleotides read TGCGCCAGCAGCTTGGCTCCGAAATTTAAGAAAGGGGCAGAGGCCCAGGGGGTCCGAGAAGCTTTCTTT. V is TRBV5-1 and J is TRBJ1-1; 7 bases match TRBD1. The CDR3 is made up of 23 amino acids. V gave up 0 bases and J gave up 8 bases; unmatched junction bases: 34. CDR1 is SGHRS, CDR2 YFSETQ, per germline.

The chain couples TRBV28 to TRBJ1-2; D is undetermined. Trimming cost V 4 bases and J 4 bases, with 10 bases left between them. The length of the CDR3 is 13 residues. The germline V gene has CDR1 MDHEN and CDR2 SYDVKM. CDR3 protein: CASSSRGGYGYTF. In DNA, the CDR3 is TGTGCCAGCAGTTCTCGGGGTGGCTATGGCTACACCTTC.

This clone was seen only once. This chain's CDR3 is CASSVVGLAPSTDTQYF. The CDR3 bases are TGTGCCAGCAGCGTAGTTGGACTAGCCCCTAGCACAGATACGCAGTATTTT. This chain connects TRBV9 to TRBJ2-3; 8 bases are a match to TRBD2. The ends lost 0 bases at V and 0 bases at J; junction bases unmatched: 6. CDR1 and CDR2 (germline): SGDLS, YYNGEE. The CDR3 runs to 17 residues. Complete variable domain (other parts from reference TRBV9 and TRBJ2-3): DSGVTQTPKHLITATGQRVTLRCSPRSGDLSVYWYQQSLDQGLQFLIQYYNGEERAKGNILERFSAQQFPDLHSELNLSSLELGDSALYFCASSVVGLAPSTDTQYFGPGTRLTVL.

This chain uses TRBV4-3 with TRBJ1-1; the match to TRBD1 covers 8 bases. The germline V gene encodes CDR1 LGHNA and CDR2 YSLEER. V shed 3 bases and J 5 bases; nucleotides not matched to a gene: 8. There are 15 residues in the CDR3. The CDR3 DNA reads TGCGCCAGCAGCCAGGGTACAGGGGGGGGTACTGAAGCTTTCTTT. Its protein product is CASSQGTGGGTEAFF.

This clone was detected once. The chain recombines TRBV6-1 with TRBJ1-1; D gene uncertain. The CDR3 loop spans 13 amino acids. Trimming took off 10 bases at V and 2 bases at J, with 14 bases between the two ends. The germline gives CDR1 MNHNS, CDR2 SASEGT. The CDR3 DNA follows: TGTGCCACCGCCCGAGCCGTAAACACTGAAGCTTTCTTT. Its protein is CATARAVNTEAFF.

The V and J genes are TRBV27 and TRBJ1-1, with D hard to call. The germline CDR1 and CDR2 sequences are MNHEY and SMNVEV (reference sequence). V lost 7 bases, J lost 5 bases, and 11 bases lay in between. The CDR3 is made up of 12 amino acids. CDR3 residues: CASKGGWTEAFF. The CDR3 nucleotides are TGTGCCAGCAAGGGCGGGTGGACTGAAGCTTTCTTT.

The chain couples TRBV30 to TRBJ1-4; 7 positions agree with TRBD1. Germline CDR1 and CDR2: GTSNPN and SVGIG (reference sequence). This CDR3 is built from 15 residues. Trimming at V came to 3 bases and at J to 7 bases, leaving 11 bases not matched to a gene. CDR3 in DNA: TGTGCCTGGAGAGCCCTAGGGGGCGCCGGTGAAAAACTGTTTTTT. This encodes CAWRALGGAGEKLFF.

CDR3 in amino acids: CASRGIAMNTEAFF. For the CDR3, the DNA is TGTGCCAGCAGGGGCATCGCCATGAACACTGAAGCTTTCTTT. This sequence joins TRBV27 and TRBJ1-1; the D is unclear. Germline V gives CDR1 MNHEY, CDR2 SMNVEV (reference sequence). This CDR3 has 14 amino acids. V dropped 6 bases and J dropped 0 bases, with 11 bases sitting between them.

The V call is TRBV4-1, the J call TRBJ2-3, with D unresolved. Per germline, CDR1 MGHRA and CDR2 YSYEKL. Deletions cut 2 bases from V and 1 base from J, with 10 bases between. The CDR3 sequence is 15 residues long. As DNA, the CDR3 is TGCGCCAGCAGCCAAAAGGAACGGGGCACAGATACGCAGTATTTT. It translates to CASSQKERGTDTQYF.

In its sample, this clone was seen once. The CDR3 region is CASSQDLPGQPQHF. In DNA, the CDR3 is TGCGCCAGCAGCCAAGATCTGCCCGGGCAGCCCCAGCATTTT. The rearrangement joins TRBV4-1 to TRBJ1-5; D uncertain. CDR1 MGHRA and CDR2 YSYEKL come from the germline V gene. The CDR3 runs to 14 residues. V lost 0 bases and J lost 7, with 10 bases in between.

V usage is TRBV29-1 and J usage is TRBJ1-1, with a possible D match to TRBD1 (6 bases). Per germline, CDR1 SQVTM and CDR2 ANQGSEA. CDR3 length equals 14 residues. V dropped 7 bases and J dropped 3 bases, with 18 bases sitting between them. Here the CDR3 reads CSAFAGGADTEAFF. Here the CDR3 DNA reads TGCAGCGCCTTCGCGGGGGGGGCCGACACTGAAGCTTTCTTT.

This clone has just a few counts. The chain employs TRBV5-4 and TRBJ1-6; D call uncertain. CDR1 is SGHNT, CDR2 YYREEE, per germline (reference sequence). The CDR3 consists of 15 residues. The V end lost 2 bases, the J end lost 9 bases, and 15 bases lay between the germline ends. CDR3 protein: CASSFGGSIGSPLHF. CDR3 coding DNA: TGTGCCAGCAGCTTCGGAGGGTCTATTGGTTCACCCCTCCACTTT.

The chain has TRBV4-3 and TRBJ1-4; D is unclear. The V and J ends lost 3 bases and 0 bases respectively, with 8 bases between them. This CDR3 is 15 amino acids long. CDR1 is LGHNA, CDR2 YSLEER, per germline. The CDR3 DNA reads as TGCGCCAGCAGCCATGACATCTCAACTAATGAAAAACTGTTTTTT. Protein: CASSHDISTNEKLFF.

This chain links TRBV5-5 with TRBJ1-1, with D perhaps matching TRBD1 (5 bases). The CDR3 is made up of 18 amino acids. V lost 4 bases, J lost 0 bases, and 22 bases lay in between. Germline V gene sequence: CDR1 SGHKS, CDR2 YYEKEE (reference sequence). Here the CDR3 DNA reads TGTGCCAGCAGCCTCTTCGGGGGTGGGGCTAAGGTGAACACTGAAGCTTTCTTT. Its protein is CASSLFGGGAKVNTEAFF.

The chain combines TRBV7-3 with TRBJ2-1, with TRBD2 matching 11 bases. Germline CDR1 SGHTA, CDR2 FQGTGA. With 3 bases clipped from V and 10 bases from J, the junction kept 5 bases outside the gene matches. The CDR3 extends over 14 amino acids. CDR3 in amino acids: CASSFSGGAWEQFF. The CDR3 DNA reads TGTGCCAGCAGCTTTAGCGGGGGGGCATGGGAGCAGTTCTTC.